This T cell receptor (beta chain) was captured in a study of PD-L1 blockade in urothelial cancer. Turning to the study itself: When patients started atezolizumab in the mid-2010s, it was given at 1,200 mg intravenously every 3 weeks. Among blood samples, the median T cell count was around 150,000.

The CDR3 contains 15 residues. Trimming removed 8 bases at V and 3 bases at J, with 17 bases between. Germline values: CDR1 MNHNS, CDR2 SASEGT. Sequenced by immunoSEQ multiplex PCR; TCRdb stores in-frame clones only, minus some. This sample has about 81,000 clones, with about 90% found just once. The time point denotes: pretreatment peripheral blood. Patients were diagnosed with urothelial carcinoma, either locally advanced or metastatic. Anywhere from 1 to 8 samples came from each patient, spanning pretreatment and on-treatment. This sample comprised PBMCs, obtained around atezolizumab (anti-PD-L1) treatment. V usage is TRBV6-1 and J usage is TRBJ1-5; possibly TRBD1 for D (6 bases). The clonotype originates from a woman of 80 years or more with urothelial cancer. This chain's CDR3 is CASSPQQGHNQPQHF. The CDR3 coding sequence is TGTGCCAGCTCCCCTCAACAGGGACACAATCAGCCCCAGCATTTT.